This T cell receptor beta chain was documented in a study of shared clonotypes between healthy human individuals. Naive CD8 populations comprised CD45RO-negative cells positively selected for CCR7, excluding terminally differentiated effector memory CD45RA+ cells. Here immunoSEQ multiplex PCR was the method, and the copy in TCRdb shows in-frame clones only, minus some. The sample shows about 820,000 clones, around 92% of them seen only once. Trimming removed 4 bases from V and 5 bases from J, with 14 bases in between. CDR3 length: 14 residues. Germline assignment: CDR1 MNHEY and CDR2 SVGAGI. This TCR derives from a man aged 25-40 years in good health. The sequencing input was naive CD8+ T cells sorted from blood. The rearrangement links TRBV6-5 to TRBJ1-2; no firm D call. CDR3 sequence: CASSSMGKLYGYTF. The CDR3 DNA sequence: TGTGCCAGCAGTTCAATGGGAAAATTATATGGCTACACCTTC.